This T cell receptor beta chain was captured in a study of shared clonotypes between healthy human individuals. A word on this clone: Its cognate antigen is unknown.

Study observations and caveats: In several donors, about 5% of naive CD4 clonotypes appeared in common.

Sorted-subset replicate PCRs used about 180 ng DNA, approximately 27,000 T cell genomes. Repertoires were generated with immunoSEQ multiplex PCR, while TCRdb's copy carries only in-frame clones and drops some. The sample holds fewer than 1.8 million clones, 98% seen once. The CDR3 consists of 13 residues. Germline V gives CDR1 SGHRS, CDR2 YFSETQ. The V end was cut by 4 bases, the J end by 3 bases, with 11 bases between. The chain has TRBV5-1 and TRBJ2-7, with TRBD1 as a possible D gene (5 bases). The sequence derives from a young man in good health. Sequenced material: naive CD4+ T cells sorted from blood. The subset here: CD45RA+ positively selected. CDR3 loop: CASSLQALYEQYF. As DNA, the CDR3 is TGCGCCAGCAGCCTACAGGCCCTCTACGAGCAGTACTTC.